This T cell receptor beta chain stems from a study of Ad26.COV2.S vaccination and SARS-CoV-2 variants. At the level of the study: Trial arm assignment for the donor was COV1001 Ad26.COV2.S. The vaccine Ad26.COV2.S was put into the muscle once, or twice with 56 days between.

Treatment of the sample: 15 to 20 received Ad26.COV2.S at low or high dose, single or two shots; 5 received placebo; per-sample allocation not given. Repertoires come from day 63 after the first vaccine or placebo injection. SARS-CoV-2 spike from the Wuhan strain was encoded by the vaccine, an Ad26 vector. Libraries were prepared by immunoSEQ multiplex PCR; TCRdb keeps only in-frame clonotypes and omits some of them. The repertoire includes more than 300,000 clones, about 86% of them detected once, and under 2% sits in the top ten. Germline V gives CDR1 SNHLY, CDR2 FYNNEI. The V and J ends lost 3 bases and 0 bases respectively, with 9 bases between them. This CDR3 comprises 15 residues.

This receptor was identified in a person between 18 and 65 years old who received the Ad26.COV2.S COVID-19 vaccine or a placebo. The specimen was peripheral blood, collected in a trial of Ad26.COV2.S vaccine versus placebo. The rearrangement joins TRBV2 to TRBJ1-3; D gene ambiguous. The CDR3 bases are TGTGCCAGCAGTGAGTCATGGGCCTCTGGAAACACCATATATTTT. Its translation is CASSESWASGNTIYF. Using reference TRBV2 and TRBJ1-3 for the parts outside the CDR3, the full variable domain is EPEVTQTPSHQVTQMGQEVILRCVPISNHLYFYWYRQILGQKVEFLVSFYNNEISEKSEIFDDQFSVERPDGSNFTLKIRSTKLEDSAMYFCASSESWASGNTIYFGEGSWLTVV.